One and the same sample provided the 12 T cell receptor beta chains below, sequenced in a study of T-cell memory formation after mild COVID-19 (dated by TCRdb to about 2021). Libraries came from 5' RACE. The instrument given in TCRdb is Illumina NovaSeq 6000. TCRdb handled the public reads itself, with Q25 trimming in fastp and clone calling in MiXCR, and kept productive beta chains. CDR3 protein duplicates are merged, each entry listing the most common genes and DNA. The sample includes some 600,000 distinct CDR3 sequences, with 17% observed a single time. The top ten constitute roughly 8% of the sample. The material sequenced was PBMCs or a T cell subset sorted from them (not recorded which). These receptors were taken from an adult woman who had mild COVID-19 (a few samples of this study predate the infection). The sample titles of this study are shuffled in the database, so cell type and time point are left out; the donor was told from shared clones.

The chain is built from TRBV5-1 and TRBJ2-5; D is unresolved. Between the trimmed V and J ends, which lost 0 bases and 5 bases, there was a span of 11 bases. Germline values: CDR1 SGHRS, CDR2 YFSETQ. The length of the CDR3 is 14 residues. The CDR3 bases are TGCGCCAGCAGCTTGGGGGGTGGAATGGAGACCCAGTACTTC. Its protein product is CASSLGGGMETQYF.

The genes are TRBV3-1 and TRBJ1-5; tentatively, D is TRBD1 (6 bases). Trimming left V 2 bases short and J 4 bases short, with 12 bases between. This CDR3 is 15 amino acids long. From germline, CDR1 is LGHDT and CDR2 YNNKEL (reference sequence). CDR3 coding DNA: TGTGCCAGCAGCCAACGAGACAGGCCGAATCAGCCCCAGCATTTT. It translates to CASSQRDRPNQPQHF.

Remarks on this clonotype: Germline and junction disagree at one end, which may indicate a read error. The V and J genes are TRBV3-1 and TRBJ1-2, with D tentatively TRBD1 (6 bases). This CDR3 is 15 amino acids long. CDR1 and CDR2 from the germline V gene are LGHDT and YNNKEL (reference sequence). This CDR3 is CARSQQGSMGYGYTF. CDR3 coding DNA: TGTGCCAGAAGCCAACAGGGTTCTATGGGCTATGGCTACACCTTC.

This clonotype turned up a few times. The CDR3 loop is CASSPIAGSYNEQFF. The CDR3 bases are TGTGCCAGCAGCCCGATAGCGGGAAGCTACAATGAGCAGTTCTTC. The chain joins TRBV4-2 to TRBJ2-1, with 8 bases fitting TRBD2. CDR3 length equals 15 residues. Germline-derived CDR1 and CDR2 are LGHNA and YNFKEQ. The trim removed 4 bases at V and 3 bases at J, leaving 5 bases unmatched.

The chain links TRBV27 to TRBJ2-5; 7 positions match TRBD1. V trimming: 5 bases; J trimming: 2 bases; junction bases outside the gene matches: 14. The CDR3 is 17 amino acids. Germline V gene data show CDR1 as MNHEY and CDR2 as SMNVEV (reference sequence). The CDR3 nucleotides read TGTGCCAGCAGTCCCCGGCCCCCCGGGACAGTACAAGAGACCCAGTACTTC. It yields the protein CASSPRPPGTVQETQYF.

The rearrangement links TRBV9 to TRBJ2-7; TRBD1 matches at 11 bases. Germline CDR1 and CDR2: SGDLS and YYNGEE. The CDR3 runs to 15 residues. V was clipped by 5 bases and J by 8 bases; unmatched bases: 12. The CDR3 DNA reads TGTGCCAGCAGTTTGGACAGGGGGCAACAATCGAAGCAGTACTTC. Protein: CASSLDRGQQSKQYF.

The chain couples TRBV4-1 to TRBJ2-1; 8 nucleotides match TRBD2. CDR1 and CDR2 (germline): MGHRA, YSYEKL. Trimming at V came to 1 base and at J to 2 bases, leaving 10 bases not matched to a gene. The CDR3 has 18 residues. The CDR3 loop reads CASSQVTPPRGAYNEQFF. CDR3 nucleotides: TGCGCCAGCAGCCAAGTTACCCCCCCGCGGGGGGCCTACAATGAGCAGTTCTTC.

The V call is TRBV5-1, the J call TRBJ1-1; D unclear. The germline V gene encodes CDR1 SGHRS and CDR2 YFSETQ. Trimming pared 2 bases from V and 1 base from J, leaving 9 bases between. This CDR3 is built from 14 residues. As DNA, the CDR3 is TGCGCCAGCAGCTTCTTGGAGCGGAACACTGAAGCTTTCTTT. Translation: CASSFLERNTEAFF.

Concerning this clonotype itself: A read error may account for a junction end that differs from germline. The chain employs TRBV7-6 and TRBJ2-5; tentatively, D is TRBD1 or TRBD2 (5 bases each). Looked up from germline, CDR1 is SGHVS and CDR2 is FNYEAQ. The CDR3 is 13 residues long. The chain's CDR3 is CASSAGLTEAQYF. DNA of the CDR3: TGTGCCAGCAGCGCCGGACTGACAGAGGCCCAGTACTTC.

This chain uses TRBV5-1 with TRBJ2-1; tentative D call: TRBD1 (6 bases). V dropped 6 bases and J dropped 6 bases, with 19 bases sitting between them. The germline CDR1 and CDR2 sequences are SGHRS and YFSETQ. The CDR3 is made up of 15 amino acids. CDR3 in amino acids: CASNTGQPGGNEQFF. Written as DNA, the CDR3 is TGCGCCAGCAATACGGGACAACCAGGCGGCAATGAGCAGTTCTTC.

The V and J genes are TRBV7-9 and TRBJ1-2, with 7 bases aligning to TRBD1. The trim removed 5 bases at V and 1 base at J, leaving 10 bases unmatched. Germline values: CDR1 SEHNR, CDR2 FQNEAQ (reference sequence). The CDR3 is 16 amino acids. The CDR3 DNA reads TGTGCCAGCAGCATTGACAGGGCTAGTCTTAACTATGGCTACACCTTC. It encodes CASSIDRASLNYGYTF. Combining the CDR3 with reference TRBV7-9 and TRBJ1-2 gives the whole variable domain DTGVSQNPRHKITKRGQNVTFRCDPISEHNRLYWYRQTLGQGPEFLTYFQNEAQLEKSRLLSDRFSAERPKGSFSTLEIQRTEQGDSAMYLCASSIDRASLNYGYTFGSGTRLTVV.

This clonotype was counted a few times. The chain couples TRBV5-1 to TRBJ1-3; possible D gene TRBD1, 5 bases. The V gene's germline CDR1 is SGHRS and CDR2 YFSETQ. This CDR3 region has 15 residues. V gave up 0 bases and J gave up 2 bases, with 9 bases separating them. CDR3 in amino acids: CASSLAGTAGNTIYF. The CDR3 nucleotides are TGCGCCAGCAGCTTGGCTGGGACTGCTGGAAACACCATATATTTT.